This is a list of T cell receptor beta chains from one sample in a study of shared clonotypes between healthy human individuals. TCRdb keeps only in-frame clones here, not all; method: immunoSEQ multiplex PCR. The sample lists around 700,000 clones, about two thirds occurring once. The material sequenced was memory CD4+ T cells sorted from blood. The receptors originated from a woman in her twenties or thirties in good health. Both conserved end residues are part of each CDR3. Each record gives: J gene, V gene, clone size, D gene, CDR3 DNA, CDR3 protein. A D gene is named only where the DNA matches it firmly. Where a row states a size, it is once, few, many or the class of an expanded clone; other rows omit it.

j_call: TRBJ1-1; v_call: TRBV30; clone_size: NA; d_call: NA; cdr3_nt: TGTGCCTGGGGCGAAAAAACAGGGATGAACACTGAAGCTTTCTTT; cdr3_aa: CAWGEKTGMNTEAFF
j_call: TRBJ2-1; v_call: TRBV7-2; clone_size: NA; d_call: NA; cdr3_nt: TGTGCCAGCAGACACGCAAGAGCTAGCGTTTACAATGAGCAGTTCTTC; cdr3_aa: CASRHARASVYNEQFF
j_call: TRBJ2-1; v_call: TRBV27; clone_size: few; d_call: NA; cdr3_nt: TGTGCCAGCAGCCCCACAGGGAACAATGAGCAGTTCTTC; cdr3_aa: CASSPTGNNEQFF
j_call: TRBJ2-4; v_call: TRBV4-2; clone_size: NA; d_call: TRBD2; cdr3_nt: TGTGCCAGCAGCCCGACTAGCGGGAGATCCCTAGCCAAAAACATTCAGTACTTC; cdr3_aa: CASSPTSGRSLAKNIQYF
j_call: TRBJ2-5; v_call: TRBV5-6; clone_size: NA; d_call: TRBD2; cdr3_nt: TGTGCCAGCAGCTTGCTGACTAGCGTAGTTCAAGAGACCCAGTACTTC; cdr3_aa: CASSLLTSVVQETQYF
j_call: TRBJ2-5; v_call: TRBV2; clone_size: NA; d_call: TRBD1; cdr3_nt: TGTGCCGCGGCGGGACAGGGGCTCTGGGAGACCCAGTACTTC; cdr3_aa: CAAAGQGLWETQYF
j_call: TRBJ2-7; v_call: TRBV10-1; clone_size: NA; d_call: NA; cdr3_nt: TGCGCCAGCAGTGAGTCAGGAACCCTGACCTACGAGCAGTACTTC; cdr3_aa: CASSESGTLTYEQYF
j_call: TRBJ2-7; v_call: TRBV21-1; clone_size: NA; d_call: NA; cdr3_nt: TGTGCCAGCAGCAAAGATAGACAAGACGGCCACGAGCAGTACTTC; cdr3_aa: CASSKDRQDGHEQYF
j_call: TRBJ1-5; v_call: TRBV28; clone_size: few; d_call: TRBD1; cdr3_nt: TGTGCCAGCAGTCCACCGGGACAGCATAGCAATCAGCCCCAGCATTTT; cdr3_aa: CASSPPGQHSNQPQHF
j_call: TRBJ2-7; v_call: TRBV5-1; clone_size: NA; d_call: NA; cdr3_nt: TGCGCCAGCAGTCGGGACACCAGCTACGAGCAGTACTTC; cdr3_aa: CASSRDTSYEQYF
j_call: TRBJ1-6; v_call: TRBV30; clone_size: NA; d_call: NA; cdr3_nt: TGTGCCTGGAGTGGTCTGCTGGCCTATAATTCACCCCTCCACTTT; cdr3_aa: CAWSGLLAYNSPLHF
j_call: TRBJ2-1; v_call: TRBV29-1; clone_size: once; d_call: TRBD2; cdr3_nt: TGCAGCGTTCGACTAGCGAAAGTAAATGAGCAGTTCTTC; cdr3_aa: CSVRLAKVNEQFF
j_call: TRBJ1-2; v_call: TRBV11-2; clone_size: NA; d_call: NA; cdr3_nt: TGTGCCAGCAGCCCCGACAACTATGGCTACACCTTC; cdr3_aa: CASSPDNYGYTF
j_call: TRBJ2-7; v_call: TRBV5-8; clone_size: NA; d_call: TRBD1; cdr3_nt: TGTGCCAGCAGCTTGATGACAGGGGGAGTCTACGAGCAGTACTTC; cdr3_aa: CASSLMTGGVYEQYF
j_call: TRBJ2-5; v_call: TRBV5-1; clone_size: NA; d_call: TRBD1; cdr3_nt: TGCGCCAGCAGCCCACAGGGGAGAGAGACCCAGTACTTC; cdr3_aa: CASSPQGRETQYF
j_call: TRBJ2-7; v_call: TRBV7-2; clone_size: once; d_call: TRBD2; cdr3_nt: TGTGCCAGCAGCTACCAGCGGGAGAGGGTCTACGAGCAGTACTTC; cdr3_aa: CASSYQRERVYEQYF
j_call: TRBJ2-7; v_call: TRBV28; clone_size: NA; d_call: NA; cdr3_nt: TGTGCCAGCAGTCGCAGGACTGGGGGCCGCTACGAGCAGTACTTC; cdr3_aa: CASSRRTGGRYEQYF
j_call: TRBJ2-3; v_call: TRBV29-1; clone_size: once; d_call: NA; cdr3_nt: TGCAGCGTTGAAGATCGGGTTGGGACAGATACGCAGTATTTT; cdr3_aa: CSVEDRVGTDTQYF
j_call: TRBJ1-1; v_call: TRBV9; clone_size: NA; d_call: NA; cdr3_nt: TGTGCCAGCAGCTCCCAGGAAGTACCCAACACTGAAGCTTTCTTT; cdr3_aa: CASSSQEVPNTEAFF
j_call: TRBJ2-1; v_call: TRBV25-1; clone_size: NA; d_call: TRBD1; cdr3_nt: TGTGCCAGCAGTGGCCTCCAGGGGGCGCCTGAGCAGTTCTTC; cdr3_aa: CASSGLQGAPEQFF